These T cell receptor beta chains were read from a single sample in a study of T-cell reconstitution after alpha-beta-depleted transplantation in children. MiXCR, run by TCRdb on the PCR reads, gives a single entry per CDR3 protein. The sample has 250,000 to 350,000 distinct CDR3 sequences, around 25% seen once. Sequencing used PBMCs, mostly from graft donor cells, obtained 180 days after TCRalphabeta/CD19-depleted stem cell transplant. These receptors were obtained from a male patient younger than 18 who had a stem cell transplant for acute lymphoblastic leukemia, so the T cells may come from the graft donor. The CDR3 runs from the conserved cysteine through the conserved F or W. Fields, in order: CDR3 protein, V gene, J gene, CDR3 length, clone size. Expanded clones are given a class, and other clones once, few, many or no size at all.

CASSLGSVAWETQYF	TRBV5-6	TRBJ2-5	15	.
CASSQKMDPYEQYF	TRBV3-1	TRBJ2-7	14	.
CATSREPSMGNYGYTF	TRBV15	TRBJ1-2	16	.
CASSLKGAFYGYTF	TRBV13	TRBJ1-2	14	.
CAISAITYEQYF	TRBV10-3	TRBJ2-7	12	.
CASITGTGGTDTQYF	TRBV2	TRBJ2-3	15	.
CSARDRTSGTYNEQFF	TRBV20-1	TRBJ2-1	16	few
CASSEGGINEHTEAFF	TRBV6-1	TRBJ1-1	16	.
CACSFGTPAGGPFNEQFF	TRBV12-3/TRBV12-4	TRBJ2-1	18	.
CASSSTGGELTDTQYF	TRBV7-8	TRBJ2-3	16	.